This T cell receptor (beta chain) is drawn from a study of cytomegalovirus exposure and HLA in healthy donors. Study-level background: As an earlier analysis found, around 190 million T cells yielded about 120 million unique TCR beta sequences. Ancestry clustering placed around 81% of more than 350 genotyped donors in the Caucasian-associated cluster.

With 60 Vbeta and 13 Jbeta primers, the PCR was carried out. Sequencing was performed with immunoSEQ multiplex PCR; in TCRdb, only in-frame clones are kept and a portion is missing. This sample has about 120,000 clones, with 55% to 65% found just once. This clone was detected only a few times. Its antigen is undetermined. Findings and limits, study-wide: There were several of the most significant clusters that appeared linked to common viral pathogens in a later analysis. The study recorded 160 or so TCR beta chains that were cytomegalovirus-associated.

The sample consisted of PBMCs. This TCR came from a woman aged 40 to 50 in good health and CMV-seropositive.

The chain's CDR3 is CASSPPQGGMTEAFF. In DNA form, the CDR3 reads TGTGCCAGCTCACCACCACAGGGGGGGATGACTGAAGCTTTCTTT. V gene TRBV18 combines with J gene TRBJ1-1; 8 nucleotides agree with TRBD1. With V trimmed by 0 bases and J by 5 bases, 5 bases remained unmatched. CDR1 and CDR2 (germline): KGHSH, LQKENI. The CDR3 runs to 15 residues.